This T cell receptor beta chain was recorded in a study of shared clonotypes between healthy human individuals. General observations from the study: Lower generation probabilities were found for non-shared clonotypes than for those shared by all four donors.

CD45RO-negative CD8 cells positively selected for CCR7 made up the naive population, which excluded terminally differentiated effector memory CD45RA+ cells. The germline V and J ends were trimmed by 7 bases and 7 bases, with 20 bases remaining between them. This CDR3 contains 13 residues. From germline, CDR1 is SQVTM and CDR2 ANQGSEA. As for this clone: The antigen is undetermined.

Libraries were prepared by immunoSEQ multiplex PCR; TCRdb keeps only in-frame clonotypes and omits some of them. Here the sample spans hundreds of thousands of clones, 95% to 98% being singletons. The receptor's source is a man aged 25-45 years in good health. Material: naive CD8+ T cells sorted from blood. J is TRBJ2-7 and V is TRBV29-1, with a possible D match to TRBD2 (6 bases). The CDR3 nucleotides are TGCAGCGCGATGGGGACTCGAGCCATAGAGCAGTACTTC. It codes for CSAMGTRAIEQYF.